What follows is one TCR beta chain and its context. These data originate in a study of blood T cell repertoires in COVID-19. The overall study: Italy, Spain and the United States were the sources of the convalescent and acute COVID-19 samples. Sample material is recorded as cDNA or gDNA derived from T cells, B-cell-depleted T cells, or PBMCs.

As processed by the authors: Estimation of nucleated cell counts was performed using reference gene primer amplification. Produced via immunoSEQ multiplex PCR; TCRdb's table is partial and in-frame only. V and J calls and clone size come straight from that table; D and trimming were deduced from the DNA. The sample yields some 75,000 clones, more than 85% seen once. This CDR3 spans 15 amino acids. V gave up 5 bases and J gave up 0 bases; unmatched junction bases: 2. The V gene's germline CDR1 is WNHNN and CDR2 SYGVQD (reference sequence). The sequence was obtained from a man aged 55 to 70 with acute or convalescent COVID-19. This chain links TRBV10-1 with TRBJ2-2; 8 positions match TRBD2. Sequenced sample: peripheral blood. Here the CDR3 reads CASSPGGANTGELFF. For the CDR3, the DNA is TGCGCCAGCAGTCCCGGGGGGGCGAACACCGGGGAGCTGTTTTTT.